The source of this TCR beta chain is a study of blood T cell repertoires in COVID-19. At the level of the study: The study drew acute and convalescent COVID-19 samples from the United States, Italy and Spain. PBMCs, B-cell-depleted T cells, or T cells provided the cDNA or gDNA that made up the material.

The germline V gene has CDR1 MNHEY and CDR2 SVGAGI. V was trimmed by 8 bases and J by 0 bases, leaving 13 bases between them. The CDR3 runs to 14 residues. The authors' processing: Amplification with reference gene primers provided the estimates of nucleated cell counts. Profiled with immunoSEQ multiplex PCR; TCRdb holds only in-frame clones, not every one. V and J calls and clone size follow that table, whereas D and trimming were derived from the DNA. The sample has 150,000 to 200,000 clones, roughly 85% seen once. This TCR was recovered from a human donor in a cohort sampled during active COVID-19. V usage is TRBV6-5 and J usage is TRBJ1-2; D is unresolved. Material: peripheral blood. In nucleotides, the CDR3 is TGTGCCAGCCGCTCGGGTGGTTCTAACTATGGCTACACCTTC. As protein: CASRSGGSNYGYTF.